The following is a T cell receptor (beta chain) sequence with its context. In the authors' workflow: Reference gene primer amplification in the assay estimated nucleated cell counts. This table comes from immunoSEQ multiplex PCR, and its TCRdb copy is limited to in-frame clones, with some not included. The DNA was the basis for D and trimming; V, J and clone size are from that table. The sample lists fewer than 200,000 clones, about 74% occurring once. This entry belongs to a study of blood T cell repertoires in COVID-19. At the level of the study: Acute-phase and convalescent COVID-19 samples originated in the United States, Italy and Spain. PBMCs, B-cell-depleted T cells, or T cells provided the cDNA or gDNA that made up the material.

This receptor was taken from a woman older than 75 with acute or convalescent COVID-19. Sequencing was carried out using peripheral blood.

CDR3 coding DNA: TGCGCCAGCAGTGAGTCTATCGGGGGAGCAGAGACCCAGTACTTC. This sequence encodes CASSESIGGAETQYF. The rearrangement links TRBV10-1 to TRBJ2-5; a weak D match, TRBD2 (6 bases). V was shortened by 0 bases and J by 4 bases, with 12 bases between the two germline ends. CDR1 is WNHNN and CDR2 is SYGVQD in the germline V gene (reference sequence). The CDR3 spans 15 residues.